Presented here are 16 T cell receptor beta chains from one specimen sequenced in a study of blood T cell repertoires in COVID-19. The table came from immunoSEQ multiplex PCR; TCRdb's copy has only in-frame clones and leaves some out. The sample has around 170,000 clones, around four fifths seen once. The sample taken for sequencing was peripheral blood. These receptors all come from a woman in her thirties or forties with acute or convalescent COVID-19.

To note about this clone: Other DNA sequences of this sample code for an identical CDR3. The V gene is TRBV3-1 (or the pseudogene TRBV3-2), the J gene TRBJ1-1; D unresolved. CDR1 is LGHDT and CDR2 is YNNKEL in the germline V gene (reference sequence). V was trimmed by 1 base and J by 1 base, leaving 7 bases between them. The CDR3 length is 14 residues. CDR3 DNA sequence: TGTGCCAGCAGCCAAGTTGGAGGGAACACTGAAGCTTTCTTT. It yields the protein CASSQVGGNTEAFF.

The CDR3 sequence is CASSSESNTDTQYF. In DNA, the CDR3 is TGCGCCAGCAGCTCCGAGTCCAACACAGATACGCAGTATTTT. The chain uses TRBV5-1 and TRBJ2-3; D remains ambiguous. V was shortened by 3 bases and J by 2 bases, with 10 bases between the two germline ends. There are 14 residues in the CDR3. Germline V gene sequence: CDR1 SGHRS, CDR2 YFSETQ.

The chain links TRBV28 to TRBJ2-1; 10 nucleotides agree with TRBD1. The V segment lost 6 bases and the J segment 5 bases; nucleotides outside the gene matches: 10. CDR1 is MDHEN and CDR2 is SYDVKM in the germline V gene. The CDR3 extends over 16 amino acids. In DNA form, the CDR3 reads TGTGCCAGCAGCCCCCCTCCCGGGACAGGGGACAATGAGCAGTTCTTC. Translation gives CASSPPPGTGDNEQFF.

V is TRBV19 and J is TRBJ1-3; TRBD1 matches at 9 bases. Looked up from germline, CDR1 is LNHDA and CDR2 is SQIVND (reference sequence). The CDR3 contains 16 residues. The ends lost 6 bases at V and 5 bases at J; junction bases unmatched: 11. The DNA of the CDR3 is TGTGCCAGTAGATTATCCGGGACAGGGTACCGAAACACCATATATTTT. This codes for CASRLSGTGYRNTIYF.

The chain uses TRBV4-2 and TRBJ2-1; maybe TRBD2 (6 bases). Germline V lookup: CDR1 LGHNA, CDR2 YNFKEQ. This CDR3 contains 17 residues. Trimming pared 1 base from V and 5 bases from J, leaving 18 bases between. The CDR3 region is CASSQVRETRFDNEQFF. The CDR3 DNA is TGTGCCAGCAGCCAAGTCCGTGAGACTAGGTTTGACAATGAGCAGTTCTTC.

This chain connects TRBV27 to TRBJ2-7, with 9 bases fitting TRBD2. V gave up 8 bases and J gave up 3 bases; unmatched junction bases: 11. CDR1 and CDR2 from the germline V gene are MNHEY and SMNVEV (reference sequence). CDR3 length: 15 amino acids. The CDR3 DNA reads as TGTGCCAGCTGGCGGGAGGGGAAGGGGAGCTACGAGCAGTACTTC. Amino acid sequence: CASWREGKGSYEQYF.

CDR3 sequence reads: CASRWGRDTEAFF. For the CDR3, the DNA is TGTGCCAGCAGGTGGGGGAGGGACACTGAAGCTTTCTTT. The V gene is TRBV6-5, the J gene TRBJ1-1; TRBD1 might be the D (5 bases). CDR1 is MNHEY, CDR2 SVGAGI, per germline. Trimming pared 6 bases from V and 3 bases from J, leaving 11 bases between. This CDR3 is 13 amino acids long.

This chain uses TRBV7-9 with TRBJ1-1, with 9 bases matching TRBD1. CDR1 and CDR2 (germline): SEHNR, FQNEAQ (reference sequence). The junction had 6 bases not matched to a gene; V was cut back by 5 bases and J by 5 bases. This CDR3 contains 14 residues. In DNA form, the CDR3 reads TGTGCCAGCAGCCTTGGGACAGGGAAGACTGAAGCTTTCTTT. Translation: CASSLGTGKTEAFF.

Comments on this clone: Other DNA sequences within the sample encode an identical CDR3. This chain connects TRBV7-6 to TRBJ2-5, with D possibly being TRBD2 (5 bases). Germline values: CDR1 SGHVS, CDR2 FNYEAQ. The CDR3 runs 11 residues. The V gene lost 6 bases and the J gene lost 5 bases, with 7 bases spanning the gap. The CDR3 coding sequence is TGTGCCAGCAGTCCGGGGGAGACCCAGTACTTC. Translating it yields CASSPGETQYF. The complete variable domain, with remaining parts taken from reference TRBV7-6 and TRBJ2-5, reads GAGVSQSPRYKVTKRGQDVALRCDPISGHVSLYWYRQALGQGPEFLTYFNYEAQQDKSGLPNDRFSAERPEGSISTLTIQRTEQRDSAMYRCASSPGETQYFGPGTRLLVL.

This clone was seen a single time. The V call is TRBV5-1, the J call TRBJ1-2; weak D call: TRBD1 (6 bases). Per the germline V gene, CDR1 is SGHRS and CDR2 is YFSETQ. V was cut by 4 bases and J by 3 bases, with 16 bases left in between. The CDR3 is made up of 15 amino acids. CDR3 DNA: TGCGCCAGCAGCCTCTCCACGGGGGGCGACTATGGCTACACCTTC. Translated: CASSLSTGGDYGYTF.

The V gene is TRBV19, the J gene TRBJ1-1, with 7 bases fitting TRBD1. J gave up 4 bases and V 8 bases, and 13 bases lay outside the gene matches. Looked up from germline, CDR1 is LNHDA and CDR2 is SQIVND (reference sequence). The CDR3 is 15 residues long. CDR3 sequence: CASQLGGLRRTEAFF. The CDR3 region has the DNA TGTGCCAGTCAACTAGGGGGCTTACGTCGCACTGAAGCTTTCTTT.

This clone was detected a few times. CDR3 bases: TGTGCCATCAAGAGCGCAGGGGGGCTCTATGGCTACACCTTC. Its protein is CAIKSAGGLYGYTF. The chain couples TRBV10-3 to TRBJ1-2, with 7 positions matching TRBD1. This CDR3 spans 14 amino acids. CDR1 is ENHRY and CDR2 is SYGVKD in the germline V gene. V trimming: 7 bases; J trimming: 4 bases; junction bases outside the gene matches: 9.

The V call is TRBV9, the J call TRBJ2-3; the match to TRBD1 covers 7 bases. This CDR3 is built from 15 residues. V dropped 0 bases and J dropped 3; count of bases not matched to a gene: 4. Germline CDR1 reads SGDLS; CDR2 reads YYNGEE. The CDR3 is CASSVGTGVTDTQYF. CDR3 coding DNA: TGTGCCAGCAGCGTAGGAACAGGGGTTACAGATACGCAGTATTTT.

The chain carries TRBV30 and TRBJ1-5; possible D gene TRBD1, 6 bases. V lost 2 bases, J lost 0 bases, and 17 bases lay in between. The CDR3 sequence is 17 residues long. Per the germline V gene, CDR1 is GTSNPN and CDR2 is SVGIG (reference sequence). The CDR3 is CAWSPRDTLYSNQPQHF. DNA for the CDR3: TGTGCCTGGAGTCCCCGGGACACCCTCTATAGCAATCAGCCCCAGCATTTT. The variable domain in full, completed from reference TRBV30 and TRBJ1-5, reads SQTIHQWPATLVQPVGSPLSLECTVEGTSNPNLYWYRQAAGRGLQLLFYSVGIGQISSEVPQNLSASRPQDRQFILSSKKLLLSDSGFYLCAWSPRDTLYSNQPQHFGDGTRLSIL.

This chain uses TRBV5-4 with TRBJ1-1, with D possibly matching TRBD1 (6 bases). V shed 1 base and J shed 0 bases, with 7 bases lying between them. This CDR3 spans 14 amino acids. Germline V gives CDR1 SGHNT, CDR2 YYREEE (reference sequence). The CDR3 DNA is TGTGCCAGCAGCTTGACAGGGCTGAACACTGAAGCTTTCTTT. It translates to CASSLTGLNTEAFF.

The chain couples TRBV6-6 to TRBJ1-2; TRBD1 is a possible D gene (6 bases). From germline, CDR1 is MNHNY and CDR2 SVGAGI (reference sequence). The CDR3 totals 16 residues. The V gene lost 5 bases and the J gene lost 4 bases, with 20 bases spanning the gap. The CDR3 region has the DNA TGTGCCAGCAGTCGAAGGGACACTCGGACCCTCTATGGCTACACCTTC. Amino acids: CASSRRDTRTLYGYTF.